Listed below are T cell receptor beta chains from one sample, sequenced in a study of cytomegalovirus exposure and HLA in healthy donors. The method was immunoSEQ multiplex PCR; TCRdb's version includes in-frame clones alone and lacks a portion of them. The table for this sample gives about 130,000 clones. Sequenced input: PBMCs. Every receptor here comes from a woman between 40 and 50 years old in good health and CMV-seropositive. Both conserved end residues are part of each CDR3. A D gene is named only where the DNA matches it firmly.

D gene,V gene,J gene,CDR3 DNA,CDR3 protein
TRBD1,TRBV4-1,TRBJ2-7,TGCGCCAGCAGCCATTGGGACAGCTACGAGCAGTACTTC,CASSHWDSYEQYF
NA,TRBV19,TRBJ2-5,TGTGCCAGTGGGGCGCGAGGGACCCAGTACTTC,CASGARGTQYF
TRBD2,TRBV11-2,TRBJ2-7,TGTGCCAGCAGCTTAAGCGGGAGTTACGAGCAGTACTTC,CASSLSGSYEQYF
NA,TRBV9,TRBJ2-3,TGTGCCAGCAGCGTAGCCGAAGCCCCTTCTAGCACAGATACGCAGTATTTT,CASSVAEAPSSTDTQYF
NA,TRBV20-1,TRBJ2-7,TGCAGTGCTAGTATTGTCTACGAGCAGTACTTC,CSASIVYEQYF
TRBD1,TRBV2,TRBJ2-7,TGTGCCAGCAGTGCGGTTAGGGGACAGGGGCCACTATACGAGCAGTACTTC,CASSAVRGQGPLYEQYF
NA,TRBV27,TRBJ2-7,TGTGCCATTGGACTAGGACAGGGCTACGAGCAGTACTTC,CAIGLGQGYEQYF
NA,TRBV5-5,TRBJ2-5,TGTGCCAGCAGCCCTTTGTATGAGACCCAGTACTTC,CASSPLYETQYF
TRBD1,TRBV19,TRBJ1-1,TGTGCCAGCCCTAACCGGCGGACAGGGAACACTGAAGCTTTCTTT,CASPNRRTGNTEAFF
NA,TRBV5-1,TRBJ2-3,TGCGCCAGCAGCTCCCAGGGTCCAGATACGCAGTATTTT,CASSSQGPDTQYF
TRBD2,TRBV5-1,TRBJ2-3,TGCGCCAGCAGCTTGGGCGGGAGAGAGGGAACGCAGTATTTT,CASSLGGREGTQYF
NA,TRBV19,TRBJ2-7,TGTGCCAGTAACCAAGCCGGGACTGTCTCCTACGAGCAGTACTTC,CASNQAGTVSYEQYF
TRBD1,TRBV27,TRBJ1-2,TGTGCCAGCAGTACAATGACAGGGGGCTATGGCTACACCTTC,CASSTMTGGYGYTF
TRBD2,TRBV4-1,TRBJ2-1,TGCGCCAGCAGCCAAGAGAGTAGCGGGGGTTCGTACAATGAGCAGTTCTTC,CASSQESSGGSYNEQFF
TRBD2,TRBV6-1,TRBJ2-1,TGTGCCAGCACTCAGGTGGCGGGAGGGTACAATGAGCAGTTCTTC,CASTQVAGGYNEQFF
TRBD2,TRBV28,TRBJ2-7,TGTGCCAGCAGTTTAAGCGGGAGAGGCGGCGAGCAGTACTTC,CASSLSGRGGEQYF
NA,TRBV19,TRBJ2-7,TGTGCCAGTAGTGGCCTAAGGGGCCCCTACGAGCAGTACTTC,CASSGLRGPYEQYF
NA,TRBV4-2,TRBJ2-1,TGTGCCAGCAGCCAAGGGTTAGCGGCAACTTACAATGAGCAGTTCTTC,CASSQGLAATYNEQFF
TRBD1,TRBV19,TRBJ1-5,TGTGCCAGCAGACAGGGGAATCAGCCCCAGCATTTT,CASRQGNQPQHF
NA,TRBV30,TRBJ1-1,TGTGCCTGGAGCACGAGTTCCGTGAACACTGAAGCTTTCTTT,CAWSTSSVNTEAFF
NA,TRBV7-9,TRBJ1-2,TGTGCCAGCAGCTTAGGTAAAAGGACAGTTTACTATGGCTACACCTTC,CASSLGKRTVYYGYTF
NA,TRBV4-2,TRBJ1-4,TGTGCCAGCAGCCAATCCAGGGATATTAATGAAAAACTGTTTTTT,CASSQSRDINEKLFF
NA,TRBV7-3,TRBJ2-1,TGTGCCAGCCACCAGGAGGGCCTTGGTGAGCAGTTCTTC,CASHQEGLGEQFF
TRBD1,TRBV27,TRBJ2-1,TGTGCCAGCAGTTCCAGGGGGCCACCCAATGAGCAGTTCTTC,CASSSRGPPNEQFF
NA,TRBV27,TRBJ2-5,TGTGCCAGCAGTTTAGCGGGGGCGCAAGAGACCCAGTACTTC,CASSLAGAQETQYF
NA,TRBV5-4,TRBJ2-7,TGTGCCAGCAGCTTGGCCCGGAGCTACGAGCAGTACTTC,CASSLARSYEQYF
TRBD2,TRBV10-1,TRBJ2-1,TGCGCCAGCAGGCGGACTAGCGGAAATGAGCAGTTCTTC,CASRRTSGNEQFF
NA,TRBV6-5,TRBJ2-7,TGTGCCAGCAGTTCCGGGACTGTTCTGTACGAGCAGTACTTC,CASSSGTVLYEQYF
NA,TRBV28,TRBJ2-7,TGTGCCAGCAGTTCCCCGGAGGGCCGCCTAGGTGAGCAGTACTTC,CASSSPEGRLGEQYF
NA,TRBV2,TRBJ2-5,TGTGCCAGCAGTGGAAGTCGACAGGAGACCCAGTACTTC,CASSGSRQETQYF
NA,TRBV27,TRBJ2-6,TGTGCCAGCAGTTTATATCGGAGACTGGGCTCTGGGGCCAACGTCCTGACTTTC,CASSLYRRLGSGANVLTF
TRBD1,TRBV7-9,TRBJ2-2,TGTGCCAGCAGCCCTCCGGACAGGAGCCTCCTGAACACCGGGGAGCTGTTTTTT,CASSPPDRSLLNTGELFF
NA,TRBV9,TRBJ1-2,TGTGCCAGCAGCGTAGGTTCCGCCGGTGGCTACACCTTC,CASSVGSAGGYTF
NA,TRBV10-3,TRBJ2-5,TGTGCCATCAGTGAGGATCTGGGGGCCCAAGAGACCCAGTACTTC,CAISEDLGAQETQYF
NA,TRBV15,TRBJ1-1,TGTGCCACCAGCCGGATGTCGGGGGGGAACACTGAAGCTTTCTTT,CATSRMSGGNTEAFF
NA,TRBV19,TRBJ2-7,TGTGCCAGTAGTACAGGGTCGCTTTCCTACGAGCAGTACTTC,CASSTGSLSYEQYF
NA,TRBV7-8,TRBJ2-7,TGTGCCAGCAGACCACTTACAGGGCTGTGGGAGCAGTACTTC,CASRPLTGLWEQYF
NA,TRBV19,TRBJ1-2,TGTGCCAGTAGTCCCCCGGAAACAGGGTACGGCTACACCTTC,CASSPPETGYGYTF
TRBD1,TRBV19,TRBJ1-4,TGTGCCAGTAGTTTACAGGGGACAAACGAAAAACTGTTTTTT,CASSLQGTNEKLFF
NA,TRBV15,TRBJ1-5,TGTGCCACCAGCAGAGATCGAGGACACCCGATTGCGCCCCAGCATTTT,CATSRDRGHPIAPQHF
NA,TRBV7-2,TRBJ1-1,TGTGCCAGCAGCTTAAAGGGCAGGGCCGGCACTGAAGCTTTCTTT,CASSLKGRAGTEAFF
TRBD2,TRBV18,TRBJ2-3,TGTGCCAGCTTGACTAGCGGAACAGATACGCAGTATTTT,CASLTSGTDTQYF
NA,TRBV7-3,TRBJ2-5,TGTGCCAGCAGCAAAGGCGACAGACCCCAAGAGACCCAGTACTTC,CASSKGDRPQETQYF
TRBD1,TRBV9,TRBJ1-1,TGTGCCAGCAGCGCAACACAGGGGGCAGGGGGGACTGAAGCTTTCTTT,CASSATQGAGGTEAFF
TRBD1,TRBV4-1,TRBJ2-7,TGCGCCAGCAGCGAAGGGGACAGAGCTTCCTACGAGCAGTACTTC,CASSEGDRASYEQYF
NA,TRBV5-6,TRBJ1-4,TGTGCCAGCAGCTTGGCCAGGTCTGAAAAACTGTTTTTT,CASSLARSEKLFF
NA,TRBV11-1,TRBJ2-2,TGTGCCAGCAGCTTAGCGCGGGGCGGGGAGCTGTTTTTT,CASSLARGGELFF
TRBD2,TRBV7-7,TRBJ2-1,TGTGCCAGCAGCACACGCCTCGGGAGGGACAATGAGCAGTTCTTC,CASSTRLGRDNEQFF
TRBD2,TRBV19,TRBJ2-7,TGTGCCAGTAGGCTTACTAGCGGGATCTACGAGCAGTACTTC,CASRLTSGIYEQYF
TRBD2,TRBV5-5,TRBJ2-7,TGTGCCAGCAGCGTGCGGGAGGGGCGACGGTACGAGCAGTACTTC,CASSVREGRRYEQYF
NA,TRBV27,TRBJ2-7,TGTGCCAGCAGTTTTTCGAGGGGGGGCTACGAGCAGTACTTC,CASSFSRGGYEQYF
NA,TRBV4-1,TRBJ2-7,TGCGCCAGCAGCCAAGGACAGGGAGGAACCTACGAGCAGTACTTC,CASSQGQGGTYEQYF
NA,TRBV6-1,TRBJ2-7,TGTGCCAGCAGTGAAACTAGTAGGTACGAGCAGTACTTC,CASSETSRYEQYF
TRBD2,TRBV7-2,TRBJ2-7,TGTGCCAGCAGCGACCGGACTAGCGGGAAGTACGAGCAGTACTTC,CASSDRTSGKYEQYF
NA,TRBV6-5,TRBJ1-5,TGTGCCAGCAGCCGACAGTCTTATAGCAATCAGCCCCAGCATTTT,CASSRQSYSNQPQHF
NA,TRBV7-2,TRBJ2-1,TGTGCCAGCAGCTTGGGGGTACAGGGATCCTCCTACAATGAGCAGTTCTTC,CASSLGVQGSSYNEQFF
TRBD2,TRBV25-1,TRBJ2-3,TGTGCCAGCAGTGAGAGCGGGAGCTTGGCAGATACGCAGTATTTT,CASSESGSLADTQYF
TRBD2,TRBV5-1,TRBJ2-5,TGCGCCAGCAGCCCACGACTAGCGGGAGAGGAGACCCAGTACTTC,CASSPRLAGEETQYF
TRBD2,TRBV7-9,TRBJ2-1,TGTGCCAGCAGCTTGCCGAGAGCGGGAGGGGATCACAATGAGCAGTTCTTC,CASSLPRAGGDHNEQFF
TRBD1,TRBV6-1,TRBJ1-1,TGTGCCAGCAGTGATTGGACAGGGGGTGAAGCTTTCTTT,CASSDWTGGEAFF